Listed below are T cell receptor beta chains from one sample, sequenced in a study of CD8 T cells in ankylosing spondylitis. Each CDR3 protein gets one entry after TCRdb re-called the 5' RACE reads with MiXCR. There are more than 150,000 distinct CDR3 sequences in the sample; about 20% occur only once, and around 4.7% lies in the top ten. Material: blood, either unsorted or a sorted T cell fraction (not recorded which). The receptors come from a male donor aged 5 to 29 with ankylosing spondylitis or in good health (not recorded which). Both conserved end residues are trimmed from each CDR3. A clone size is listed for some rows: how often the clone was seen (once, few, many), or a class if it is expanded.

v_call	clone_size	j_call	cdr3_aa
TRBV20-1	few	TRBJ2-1	SPAVGTSRNEQF
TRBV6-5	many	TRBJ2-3	ASSSGTASTDTQY
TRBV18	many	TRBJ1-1	ASSPFGGGNTEAF
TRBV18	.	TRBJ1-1	ASSYNLPEAF
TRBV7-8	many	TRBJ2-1	ASSLAGLGSNEQF
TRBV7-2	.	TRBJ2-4	ASSLAALAKNIQY
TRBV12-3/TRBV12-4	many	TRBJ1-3	ASSPTGGSGNTIY
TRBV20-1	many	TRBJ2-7	SARDLDAPYEQY
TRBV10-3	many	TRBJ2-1	AISSGGLSSYNEQF
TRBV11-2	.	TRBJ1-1	ASSSPSHTEAF